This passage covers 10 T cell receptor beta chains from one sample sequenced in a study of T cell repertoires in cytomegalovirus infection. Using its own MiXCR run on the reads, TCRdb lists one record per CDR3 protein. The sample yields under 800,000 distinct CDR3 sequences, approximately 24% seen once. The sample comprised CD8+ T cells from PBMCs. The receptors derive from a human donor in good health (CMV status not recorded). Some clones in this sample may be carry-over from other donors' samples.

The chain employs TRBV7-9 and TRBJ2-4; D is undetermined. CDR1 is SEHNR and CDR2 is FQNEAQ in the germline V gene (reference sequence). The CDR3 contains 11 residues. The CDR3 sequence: CAQGPPGIQYF. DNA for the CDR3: TGTGCACAAGGACCCCCCGGCATTCAGTACTTC.

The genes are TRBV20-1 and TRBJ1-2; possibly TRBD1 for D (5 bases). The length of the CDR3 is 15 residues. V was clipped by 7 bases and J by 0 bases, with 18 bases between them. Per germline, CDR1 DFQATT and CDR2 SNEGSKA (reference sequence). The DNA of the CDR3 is TGCAGTGTAAAGGGGTCCCGAATAGCTAACTATGGCTACACCTTC. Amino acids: CSVKGSRIANYGYTF.

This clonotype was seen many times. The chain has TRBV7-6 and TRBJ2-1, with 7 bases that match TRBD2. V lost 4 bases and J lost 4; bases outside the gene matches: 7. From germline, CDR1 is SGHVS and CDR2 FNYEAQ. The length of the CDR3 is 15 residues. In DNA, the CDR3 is TGTGCCAGCAGCTCGGAGGCGGGGGAGTACAATGAGCAGTTCTTC. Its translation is CASSSEAGEYNEQFF.

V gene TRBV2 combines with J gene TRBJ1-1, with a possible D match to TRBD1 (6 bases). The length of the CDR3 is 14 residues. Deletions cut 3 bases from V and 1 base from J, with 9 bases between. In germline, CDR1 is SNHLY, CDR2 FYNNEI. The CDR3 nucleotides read TGTGCCAGCAGTGAGGGGGGCCCGAACACTGAAGCTTTCTTT. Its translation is CASSEGGPNTEAFF.

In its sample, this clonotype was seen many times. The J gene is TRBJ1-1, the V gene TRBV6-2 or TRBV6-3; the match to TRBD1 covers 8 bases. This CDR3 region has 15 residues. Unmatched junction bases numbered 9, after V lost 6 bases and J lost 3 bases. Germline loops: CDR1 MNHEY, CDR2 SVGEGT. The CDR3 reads CASRPTGERDTEAFF. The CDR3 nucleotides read TGTGCCAGCAGGCCGACAGGGGAGAGGGACACTGAAGCTTTCTTT.

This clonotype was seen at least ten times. The CDR3 DNA reads as TGTGCCAGCAGCTTAAAACTAACAAGTGACTATGGCTACACCTTC. It specifies CASSLKLTSDYGYTF. The chain is built from TRBV7-8 and TRBJ1-2; D unresolved. V was trimmed by 2 bases and J by 3 bases, leaving 13 bases between them. The CDR3 runs 15 residues. CDR1 is SGHVS, CDR2 FQNEAQ, per germline. Looking up the rest from reference TRBV7-8 and TRBJ1-2 gives the full variable domain: GAGVSQSPRYKVAKRGQDVALRCDPISGHVSLFWYQQALGQGPEFLTYFQNEAQLDKSGLPSDRFFAERPEGSVSTLKIQRTQQEDSAVYLCASSLKLTSDYGYTFGSGTRLTVV.

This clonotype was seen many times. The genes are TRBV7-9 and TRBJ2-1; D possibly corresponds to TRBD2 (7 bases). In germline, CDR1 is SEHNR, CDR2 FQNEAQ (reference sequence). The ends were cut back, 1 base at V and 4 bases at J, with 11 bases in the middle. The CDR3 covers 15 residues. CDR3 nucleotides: TGTGCCAGCAGCTTAGAGGGGGGGCCGTACAATGAGCAGTTCTTC. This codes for CASSLEGGPYNEQFF. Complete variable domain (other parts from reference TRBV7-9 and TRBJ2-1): DTGVSQNPRHKITKRGQNVTFRCDPISEHNRLYWYRQTLGQGPEFLTYFQNEAQLEKSRLLSDRFSAERPKGSFSTLEIQRTEQGDSAMYLCASSLEGGPYNEQFFGPGTRLTVL.

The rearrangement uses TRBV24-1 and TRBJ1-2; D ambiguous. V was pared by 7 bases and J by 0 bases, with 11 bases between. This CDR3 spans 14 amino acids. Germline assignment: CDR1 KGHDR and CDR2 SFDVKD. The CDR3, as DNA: TGTGCCACCAGCTCGGCAGAAGCTAACTATGGCTACACCTTC. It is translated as CATSSAEANYGYTF.

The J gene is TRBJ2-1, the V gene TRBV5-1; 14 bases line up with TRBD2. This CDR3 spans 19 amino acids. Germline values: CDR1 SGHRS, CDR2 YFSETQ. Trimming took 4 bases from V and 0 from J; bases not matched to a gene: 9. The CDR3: CASSPGLAGDSSSYNEQFF. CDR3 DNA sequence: TGCGCCAGCAGCCCGGGACTAGCGGGGGACTCGAGCTCCTACAATGAGCAGTTCTTC. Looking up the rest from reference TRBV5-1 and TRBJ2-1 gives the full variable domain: KAGVTQTPRYLIKTRGQQVTLSCSPISGHRSVSWYQQTPGQGLQFLFEYFSETQRNKGNFPGRFSGRQFSNSRSEMNVSTLELGDSALYLCASSPGLAGDSSSYNEQFFGPGTRLTVL.

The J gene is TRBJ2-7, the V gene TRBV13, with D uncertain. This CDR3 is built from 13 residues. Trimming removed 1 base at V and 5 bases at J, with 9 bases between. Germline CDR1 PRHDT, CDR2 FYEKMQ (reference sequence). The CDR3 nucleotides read TGTGCCAGCAGCTTAGAGTCCAAGGACGAGCAGTACTTC. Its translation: CASSLESKDEQYF.